These T cell receptor beta chains were read from a single sample in a study of metastatic and nonmetastatic thyroid tumors. TCRdb reassembled clones from the PCR reads with MiXCR. The sample records tens of thousands of clones, around 28% being singletons. What was sequenced was blood. The source of these receptors is a male donor with papillary thyroid cancer or a benign thyroid nodule (not recorded which). Some clones in this sample may be carry-over from other donors' samples. The CDR3 runs from the conserved cysteine through the conserved F or W.

TRBV9	TRBJ1-1	CASSFRQGVLNTEAFF
TRBV15	TRBJ2-2	CATSRDPGQGPTGELFF
TRBV30	TRBJ1-1	CAWSEGSHTEAFF
TRBV6-2/TRBV6-3	TRBJ2-1	CASSYSASGGYNEQFF
TRBV2	TRBJ2-5	CASSDTGGAETQYF
TRBV25-1	TRBJ2-7	CASSLTGGGLYEQYF
TRBV27	TRBJ1-6	CASSLGVYNSPLHF
TRBV12-3/TRBV12-4	TRBJ1-6	CASSLASGEPLHF
TRBV3-1	TRBJ2-7	CASSQEAPPNEQYF
TRBV6-5	TRBJ1-3	CASSYTSGTAGNTIYF
TRBV7-3	TRBJ2-3	CASSLRTGGADTQYF
TRBV6-1	TRBJ1-1	CASSDWFEDTEAFF
TRBV2	TRBJ2-3	CASRRGGTSGSYTDTQYF
TRBV6-4	TRBJ2-3	CASSDSRGGRDTQYF
TRBV6-1	TRBJ2-1	CASRIGCVSYNEQFF
TRBV12-3/TRBV12-4	TRBJ2-7	CASSLWLAGVHEQYF
TRBV18	TRBJ2-1	CASSPPAGGGYNEQFF
TRBV28	TRBJ2-1	CASRIKIGGVPGQFF
TRBV20-1	TRBJ1-2	CSARERTGHSYTF
TRBV7-3	TRBJ2-3	CASSPSGATQYF
TRBV10-3	TRBJ2-5	CAISEDGNPQETQYF
TRBV11-3	TRBJ2-3	CASSFSGGSTDTQYF